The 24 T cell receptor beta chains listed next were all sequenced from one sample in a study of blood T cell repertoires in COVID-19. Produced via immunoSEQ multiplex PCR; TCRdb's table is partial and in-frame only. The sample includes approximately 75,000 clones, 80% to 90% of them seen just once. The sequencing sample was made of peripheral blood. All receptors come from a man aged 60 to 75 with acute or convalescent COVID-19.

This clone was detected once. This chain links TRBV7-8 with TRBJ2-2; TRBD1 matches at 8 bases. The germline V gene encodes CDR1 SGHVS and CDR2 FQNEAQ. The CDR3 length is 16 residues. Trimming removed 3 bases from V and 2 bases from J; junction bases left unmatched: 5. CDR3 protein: CASSLEGQVNTGELFF. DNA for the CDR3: TGTGCCAGCAGCTTGGAGGGACAGGTCAACACCGGGGAGCTGTTTTTT.

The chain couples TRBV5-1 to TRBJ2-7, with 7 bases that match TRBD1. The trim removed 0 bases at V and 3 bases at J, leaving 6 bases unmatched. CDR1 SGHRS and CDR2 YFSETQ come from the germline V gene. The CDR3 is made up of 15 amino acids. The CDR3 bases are TGCGCCAGCAGCTTGGGGGACAGACCGTTCTACGAGCAGTACTTC. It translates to CASSLGDRPFYEQYF. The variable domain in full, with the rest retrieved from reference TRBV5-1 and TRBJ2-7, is KAGVTQTPRYLIKTRGQQVTLSCSPISGHRSVSWYQQTPGQGLQFLFEYFSETQRNKGNFPGRFSGRQFSNSRSEMNVSTLELGDSALYLCASSLGDRPFYEQYFGPGTRLTVT.

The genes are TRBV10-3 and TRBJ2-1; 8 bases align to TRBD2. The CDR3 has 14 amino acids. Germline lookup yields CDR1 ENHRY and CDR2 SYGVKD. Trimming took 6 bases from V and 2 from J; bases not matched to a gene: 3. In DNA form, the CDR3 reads TGTGCCATCAGAGCGGGGGTTGCCTACAATGAGCAGTTCTTC. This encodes CAIRAGVAYNEQFF.

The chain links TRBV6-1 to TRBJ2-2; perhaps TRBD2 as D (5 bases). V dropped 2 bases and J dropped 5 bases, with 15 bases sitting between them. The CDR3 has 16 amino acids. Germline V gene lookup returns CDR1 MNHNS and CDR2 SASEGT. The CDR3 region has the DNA TGTGCCAGCAGTGAACTCCCGGACGGCGGGACCGGGGAGCTGTTTTTT. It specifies CASSELPDGGTGELFF.

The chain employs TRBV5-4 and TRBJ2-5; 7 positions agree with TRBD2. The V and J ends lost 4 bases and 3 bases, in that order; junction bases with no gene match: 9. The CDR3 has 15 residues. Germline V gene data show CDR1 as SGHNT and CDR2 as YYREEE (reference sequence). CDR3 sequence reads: CASSPGGGLKETQYF. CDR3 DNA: TGTGCCAGCAGCCCGGGAGGAGGGCTTAAAGAGACCCAGTACTTC.

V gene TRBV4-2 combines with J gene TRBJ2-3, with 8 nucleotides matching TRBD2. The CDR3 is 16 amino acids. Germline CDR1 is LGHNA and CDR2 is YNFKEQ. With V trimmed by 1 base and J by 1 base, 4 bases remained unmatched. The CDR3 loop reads CASSQGVSGGTDTQYF. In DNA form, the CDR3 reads TGTGCCAGCAGCCAAGGGGTTAGCGGGGGCACAGATACGCAGTATTTT.

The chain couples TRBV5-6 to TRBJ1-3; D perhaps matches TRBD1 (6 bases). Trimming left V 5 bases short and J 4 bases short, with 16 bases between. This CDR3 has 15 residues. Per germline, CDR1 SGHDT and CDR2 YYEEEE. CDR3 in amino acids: CASSASTGAGNTIYF. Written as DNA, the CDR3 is TGTGCCAGCAGTGCCTCGACAGGAGCCGGAAACACCATATATTTT.

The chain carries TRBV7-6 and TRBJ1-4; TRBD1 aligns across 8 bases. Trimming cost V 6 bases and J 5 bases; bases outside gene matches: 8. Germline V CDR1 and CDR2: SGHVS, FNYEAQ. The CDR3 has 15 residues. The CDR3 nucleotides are TGTGCCAGCAGTTTCGACAGGGGCCGCAATGAAAAACTGTTTTTT. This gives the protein CASSFDRGRNEKLFF.

In nucleotides, the CDR3 is TGTGCCAGCAGTTCCCTCGGGGGACCCCAAGAGACCCAGTACTTC. Translating it yields CASSSLGGPQETQYF. V gene TRBV27 combines with J gene TRBJ2-5; the D gene is possibly TRBD2 (6 bases). This CDR3 spans 15 amino acids. With 4 bases removed from V and 1 base from J, the gap between germline ends came to 13 bases. Germline assignment: CDR1 MNHEY and CDR2 SMNVEV (reference sequence).

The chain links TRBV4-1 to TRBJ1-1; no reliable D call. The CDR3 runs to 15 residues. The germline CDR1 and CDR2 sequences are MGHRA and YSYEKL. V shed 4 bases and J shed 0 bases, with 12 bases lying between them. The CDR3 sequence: CASSRGTHMNTEAFF. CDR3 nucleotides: TGCGCCAGCAGCCGAGGCACACACATGAACACTGAAGCTTTCTTT.

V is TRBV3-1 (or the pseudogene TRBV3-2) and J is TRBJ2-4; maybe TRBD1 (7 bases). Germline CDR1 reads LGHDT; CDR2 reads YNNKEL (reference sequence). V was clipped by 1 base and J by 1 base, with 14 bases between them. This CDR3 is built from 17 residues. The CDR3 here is CASSQVPPGGAKNIQYF. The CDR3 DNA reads TGTGCCAGCAGCCAAGTCCCACCAGGGGGGGCCAAAAACATTCAGTACTTC.

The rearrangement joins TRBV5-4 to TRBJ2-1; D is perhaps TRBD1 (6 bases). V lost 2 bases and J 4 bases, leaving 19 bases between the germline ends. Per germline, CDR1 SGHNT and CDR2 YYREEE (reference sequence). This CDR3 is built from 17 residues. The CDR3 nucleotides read TGTGCCAGCAGCTTATCGACAGGCACATTGGGTTACAATGAGCAGTTCTTC. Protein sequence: CASSLSTGTLGYNEQFF.

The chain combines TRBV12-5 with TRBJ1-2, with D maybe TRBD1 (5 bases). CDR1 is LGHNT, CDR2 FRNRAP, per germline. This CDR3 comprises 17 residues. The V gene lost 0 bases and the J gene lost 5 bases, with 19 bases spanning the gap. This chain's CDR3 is CASGLVLRQGKEYGYTF. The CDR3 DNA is TGTGCTAGTGGTTTGGTACTGAGGCAGGGAAAGGAGTATGGCTACACCTTC. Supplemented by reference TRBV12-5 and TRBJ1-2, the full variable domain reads DARVTQTPRHKVTEMGQEVTMRCQPILGHNTVFWYRQTMMQGLELLAYFRNRAPLDDSGMPKDRFSAEMPDATLATLKIQPSEPRDSAVYFCASGLVLRQGKEYGYTFGSGTRLTVV.

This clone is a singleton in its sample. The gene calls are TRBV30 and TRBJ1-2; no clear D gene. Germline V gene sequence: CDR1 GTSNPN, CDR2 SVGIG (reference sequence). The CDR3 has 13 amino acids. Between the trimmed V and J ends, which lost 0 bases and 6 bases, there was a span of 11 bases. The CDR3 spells CAWSVNLNNGYTF. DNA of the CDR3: TGTGCCTGGAGTGTCAACCTCAACAATGGCTACACCTTC.

The CDR3 bases are TGTGCCAGTAGGACAGGGCGTAACACCATATATTTT. Translation gives CASRTGRNTIYF. The chain joins TRBV19 to TRBJ1-3, with 7 positions matching TRBD1. The CDR3 is made up of 12 amino acids. Germline V lookup: CDR1 LNHDA, CDR2 SQIVND (reference sequence). Trimming removed 6 bases from V and 7 bases from J; junction bases left unmatched: 3.

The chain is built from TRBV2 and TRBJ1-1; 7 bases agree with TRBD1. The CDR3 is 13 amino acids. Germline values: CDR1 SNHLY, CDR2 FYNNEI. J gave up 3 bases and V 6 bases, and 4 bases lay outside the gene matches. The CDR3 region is CASRDTGDTEAFF. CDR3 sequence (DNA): TGTGCCAGCAGGGATACAGGGGACACTGAAGCTTTCTTT.

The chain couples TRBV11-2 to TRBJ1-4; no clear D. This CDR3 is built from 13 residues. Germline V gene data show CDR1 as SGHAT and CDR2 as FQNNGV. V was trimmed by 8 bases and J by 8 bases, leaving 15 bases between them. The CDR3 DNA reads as TGTGCCAGCGGCCGGGGTTATGGGGAAAAACTGTTTTTT. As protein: CASGRGYGEKLFF.

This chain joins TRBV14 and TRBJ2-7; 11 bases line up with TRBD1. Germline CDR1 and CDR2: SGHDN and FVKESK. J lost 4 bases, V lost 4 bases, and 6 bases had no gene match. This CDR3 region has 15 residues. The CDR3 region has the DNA TGTGCCAGCAGCCCCCGGACAGGGGGCCGGTACGAGCAGTACTTC. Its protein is CASSPRTGGRYEQYF.

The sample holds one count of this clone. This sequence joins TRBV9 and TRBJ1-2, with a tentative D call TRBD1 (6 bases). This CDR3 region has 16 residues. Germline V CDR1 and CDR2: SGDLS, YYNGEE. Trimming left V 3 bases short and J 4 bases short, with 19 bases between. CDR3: CASSEGGGGGLYGYTF. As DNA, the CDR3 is TGTGCCAGCAGCGAGGGTGGTGGTGGGGGCCTCTATGGCTACACCTTC.

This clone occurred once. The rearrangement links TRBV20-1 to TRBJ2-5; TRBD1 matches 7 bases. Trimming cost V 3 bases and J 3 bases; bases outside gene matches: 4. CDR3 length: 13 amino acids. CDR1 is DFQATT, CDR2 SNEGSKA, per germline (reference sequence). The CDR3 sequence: CSASRDSKETQYF. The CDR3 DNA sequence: TGCAGTGCTAGTAGGGACAGCAAAGAGACCCAGTACTTC.

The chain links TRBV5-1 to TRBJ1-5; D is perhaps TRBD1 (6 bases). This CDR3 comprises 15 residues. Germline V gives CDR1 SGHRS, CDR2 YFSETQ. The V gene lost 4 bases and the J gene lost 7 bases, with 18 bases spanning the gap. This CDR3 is CASSAGWGLNQPQHF. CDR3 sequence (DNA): TGCGCCAGCAGCGCCGGCTGGGGGCTCAACCAGCCCCAGCATTTT.

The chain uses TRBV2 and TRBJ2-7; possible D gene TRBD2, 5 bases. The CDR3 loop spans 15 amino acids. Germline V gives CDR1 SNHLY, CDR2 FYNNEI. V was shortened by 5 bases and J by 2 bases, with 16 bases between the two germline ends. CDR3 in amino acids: CASSSRPSGPYEQYF. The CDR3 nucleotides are TGTGCCAGCAGTTCCCGACCGAGCGGACCCTACGAGCAGTACTTC.

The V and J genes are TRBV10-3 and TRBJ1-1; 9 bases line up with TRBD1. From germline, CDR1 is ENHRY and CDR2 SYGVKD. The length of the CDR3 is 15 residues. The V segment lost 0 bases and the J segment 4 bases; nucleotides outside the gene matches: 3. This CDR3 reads CAISESRTGVTEAFF. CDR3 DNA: TGTGCCATCAGTGAGTCTAGGACAGGGGTCACTGAAGCTTTCTTT.

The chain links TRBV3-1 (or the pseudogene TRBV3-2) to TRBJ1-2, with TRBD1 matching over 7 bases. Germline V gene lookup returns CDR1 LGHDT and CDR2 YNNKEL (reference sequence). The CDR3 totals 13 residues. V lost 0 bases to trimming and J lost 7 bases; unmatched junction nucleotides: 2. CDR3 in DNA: TGTGCCAGCAGCCAAGAAAACAGGGGTGGCTACACCTTC. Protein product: CASSQENRGGYTF.